Sequencing of this T cell receptor (beta chain) was carried out in a study of response to subunit inactivated influenza vaccine. Study observations and caveats: Authors suggested each seasonal flu vaccination may recruit only limited numbers of new T cells.

The table lists this clonotype with a few counts. Its specificity is not known. MiXCR, run by TCRdb on the RT-PCR reads, gives a single entry per CDR3 protein. The profile covers 290,000 or so distinct CDR3 sequences, with approximately 21% appearing a single time and about a tenth taken by the ten largest. V was clipped by 4 bases and J by 0 bases, with 8 bases between them. The CDR3 is 14 amino acids. CDR1 SGHRS and CDR2 YFSETQ come from the germline V gene. Specimen: PBMCs from blood, collected less than 22 months after vaccination. The clonotype was recovered from a man aged 50 to 69 who received an inactivated influenza vaccine. This chain joins TRBV5-1 and TRBJ1-3, with D hard to call. The CDR3, as DNA: TGCGCCAGCAGCGAGGATTACTCTGGAAACACCATATATTTT. Protein sequence: CASSEDYSGNTIYF.